This T cell receptor (beta chain) was identified in a study of beta chain features in type 1 diabetes. Every bit of the isolated RNA underwent reverse transcription, so sequencing read expressed TCRB transcripts. TCRdb keeps only in-frame clones here, not all; method: immunoSEQ multiplex PCR. Altogether 500,000 to 800,000 clones are present, around an eighth being singletons, with the ten largest covering more than 0.09%. The V end was cut by 4 bases, the J end by 7 bases, with 10 bases between. The length of the CDR3 is 12 residues. Germline lookup yields CDR1 SEHNR and CDR2 FQNEAQ (reference sequence). This clone showed up just a few times. No antigen is known for it. Study-wide points: Lower insertion and higher deletion counts appeared at VDJ junctions in type 1 diabetes patients. In every one of the four CD4+ subsets, TCRB CDR3s were moderately but significantly shorter in Type 1 diabetes patients. Cells expressing TCR highly could be over-represented by cDNA sequencing.

Central memory, naive, regulatory and stem cell-like memory CD4+ cells were sorted by CD45RO/CCR7/CD25/CD127/CD95/CD27. The genes are TRBV7-9 and TRBJ1-2; no firm D call. This clonotype was sampled from a man aged 25 to 40 with type 1 diabetes. The sequenced sample was naive CD4+ T cells from blood. CDR3 sequence: CASSSGELGYTF. CDR3 sequence (DNA): TGTGCCAGCAGCTCCGGGGAACTTGGCTACACCTTC. The whole variable domain, filled in from reference TRBV7-9 and TRBJ1-2, reads DTGVSQNPRHKITKRGQNVTFRCDPISEHNRLYWYRQTLGQGPEFLTYFQNEAQLEKSRLLSDRFSAERPKGSFSTLEIQRTEQGDSAMYLCASSSGELGYTFGSGTRLTVV.